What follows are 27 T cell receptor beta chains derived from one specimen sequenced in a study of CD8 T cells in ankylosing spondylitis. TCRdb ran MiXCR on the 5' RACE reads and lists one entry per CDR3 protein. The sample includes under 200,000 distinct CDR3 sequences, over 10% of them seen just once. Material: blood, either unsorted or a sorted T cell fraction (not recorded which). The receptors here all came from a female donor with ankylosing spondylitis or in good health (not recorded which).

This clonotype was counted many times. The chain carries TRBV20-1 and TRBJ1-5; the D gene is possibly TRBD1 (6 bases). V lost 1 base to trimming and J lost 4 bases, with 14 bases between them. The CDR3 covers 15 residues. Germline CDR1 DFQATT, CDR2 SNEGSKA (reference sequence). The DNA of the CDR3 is TGCAGTGCTAGAGTCCAGGGGCGTCGGAATCAGCCCCAGCATTTT. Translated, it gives CSARVQGRRNQPQHF.

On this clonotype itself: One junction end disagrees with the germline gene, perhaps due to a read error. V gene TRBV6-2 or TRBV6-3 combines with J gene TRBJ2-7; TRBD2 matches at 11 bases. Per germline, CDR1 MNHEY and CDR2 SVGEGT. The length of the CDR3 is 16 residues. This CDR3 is CVSSPLGLAGLYEQYF. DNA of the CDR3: TGTGTCAGCAGTCCCCTAGGACTAGCGGGCCTATACGAGCAGTACTTC.

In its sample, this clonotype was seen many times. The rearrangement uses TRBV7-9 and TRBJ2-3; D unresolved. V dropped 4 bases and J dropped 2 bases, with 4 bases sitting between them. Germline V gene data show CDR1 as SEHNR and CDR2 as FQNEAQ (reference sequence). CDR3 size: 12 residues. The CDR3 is CASSYLTDTQYF. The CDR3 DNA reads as TGTGCCAGCAGCTACCTCACAGATACGCAGTATTTT.

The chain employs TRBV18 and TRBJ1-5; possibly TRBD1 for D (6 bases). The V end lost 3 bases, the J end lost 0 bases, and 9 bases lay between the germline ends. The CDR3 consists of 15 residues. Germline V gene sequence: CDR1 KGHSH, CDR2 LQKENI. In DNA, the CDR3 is TGTGCCAGCTCACCTACGGACAGTAGCAATCAGCCCCAGCATTTT. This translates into CASSPTDSSNQPQHF. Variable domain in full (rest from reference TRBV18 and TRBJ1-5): NAGVMQNPRHLVRRRGQEARLRCSPMKGHSHVYWYRQLPEEGLKFMVYLQKENIIDESGMPKERFSAEFPKEGPSILRIQQVVRGDSAAYFCASSPTDSSNQPQHFGDGTRLSIL.

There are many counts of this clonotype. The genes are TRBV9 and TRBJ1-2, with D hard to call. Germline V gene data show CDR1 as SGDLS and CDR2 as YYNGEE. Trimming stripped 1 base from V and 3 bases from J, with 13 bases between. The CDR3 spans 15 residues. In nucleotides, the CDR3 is TGTGCCAGCAGCGTATCGAGGGATTATTACTATGGCTACACCTTC. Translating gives CASSVSRDYYYGYTF.

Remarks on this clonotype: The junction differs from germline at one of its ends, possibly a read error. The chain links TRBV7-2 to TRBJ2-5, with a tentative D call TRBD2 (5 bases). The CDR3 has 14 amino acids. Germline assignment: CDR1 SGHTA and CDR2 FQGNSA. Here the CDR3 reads CASSLMVGREPQYF. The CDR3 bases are TGTGCCAGCAGCTTAATGGTGGGGAGAGAGCCCCAGTACTTC.

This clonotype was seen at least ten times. CDR3 sequence: CASSLVQGGYGYTF. The DNA for the CDR3 is TGTGCCAGCAGCTTAGTGCAGGGGGGCTATGGCTACACCTTC. V and J are TRBV13 and TRBJ1-2; TRBD1 agrees at 7 bases. Germline V gene data show CDR1 as PRHDT and CDR2 as FYEKMQ (reference sequence). This CDR3 has 14 residues. V lost 1 base, J lost 4 bases, and 3 bases stayed unmatched.

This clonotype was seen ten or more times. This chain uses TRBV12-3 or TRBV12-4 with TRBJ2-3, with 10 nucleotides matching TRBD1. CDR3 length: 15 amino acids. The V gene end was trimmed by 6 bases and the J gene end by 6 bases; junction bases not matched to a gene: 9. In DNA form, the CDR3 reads TGTGCCAGCAGGTCCCCGGGACAGGGGATGGATACGCAGTATTTT. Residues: CASRSPGQGMDTQYF.

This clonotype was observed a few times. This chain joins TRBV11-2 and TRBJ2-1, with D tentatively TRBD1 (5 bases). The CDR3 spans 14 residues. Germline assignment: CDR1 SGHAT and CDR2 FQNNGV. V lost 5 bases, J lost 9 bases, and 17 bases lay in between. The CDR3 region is CASSPLTGWGEQFF. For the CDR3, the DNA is TGTGCCAGCAGCCCACTTACAGGATGGGGTGAGCAGTTCTTC.

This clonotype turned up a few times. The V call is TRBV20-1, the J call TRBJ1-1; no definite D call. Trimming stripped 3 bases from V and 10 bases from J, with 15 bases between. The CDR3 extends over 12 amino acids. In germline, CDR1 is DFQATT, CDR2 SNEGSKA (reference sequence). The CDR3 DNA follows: TGCAGTGCTAGGGGTCTCTCCCAACGAGCTTTCTTT. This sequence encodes CSARGLSQRAFF.

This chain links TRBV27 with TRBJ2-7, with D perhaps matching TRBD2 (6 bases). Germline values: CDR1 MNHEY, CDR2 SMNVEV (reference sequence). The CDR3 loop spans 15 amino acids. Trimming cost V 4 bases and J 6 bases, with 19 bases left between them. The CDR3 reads CASSSSGTPLFEQYF. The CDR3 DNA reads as TGTGCCAGCAGTTCCTCCGGGACTCCCCTTTTCGAGCAGTACTTC.

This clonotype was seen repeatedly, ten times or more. CDR3 amino acids: CASSSSGRYNEQFF. CDR3 DNA: TGTGCCAGCAGCAGTAGCGGGAGGTACAATGAGCAGTTCTTC. The gene calls are TRBV4-2 and TRBJ2-1; 10 bases are a match to TRBD2. This CDR3 comprises 14 residues. Germline V gene data show CDR1 as LGHNA and CDR2 as YNFKEQ. J gave up 4 bases and V 5 bases, and 2 bases lay outside the gene matches.

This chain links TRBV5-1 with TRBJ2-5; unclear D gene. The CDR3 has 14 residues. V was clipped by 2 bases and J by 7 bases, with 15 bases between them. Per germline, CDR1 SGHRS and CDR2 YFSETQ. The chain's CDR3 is CASSFGDTGSTQYF. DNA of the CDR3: TGCGCCAGCAGCTTCGGTGACACCGGGTCGACCCAGTACTTC.

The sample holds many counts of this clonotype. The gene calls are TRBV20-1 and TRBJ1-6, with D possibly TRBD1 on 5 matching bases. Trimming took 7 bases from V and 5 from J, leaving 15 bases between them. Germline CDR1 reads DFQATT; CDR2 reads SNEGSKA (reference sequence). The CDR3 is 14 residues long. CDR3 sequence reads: CSVNPGTDNSPLHF. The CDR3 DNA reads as TGCAGTGTCAACCCCGGGACCGATAATTCACCCCTCCACTTT.

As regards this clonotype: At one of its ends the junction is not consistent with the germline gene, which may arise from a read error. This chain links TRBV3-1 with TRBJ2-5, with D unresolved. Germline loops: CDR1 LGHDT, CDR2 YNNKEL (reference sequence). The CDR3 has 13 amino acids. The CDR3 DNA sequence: TGTGTCAGCAGCAAAGCCCCCCCAGAGACCCAGTACTTC. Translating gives CVSSKAPPETQYF.

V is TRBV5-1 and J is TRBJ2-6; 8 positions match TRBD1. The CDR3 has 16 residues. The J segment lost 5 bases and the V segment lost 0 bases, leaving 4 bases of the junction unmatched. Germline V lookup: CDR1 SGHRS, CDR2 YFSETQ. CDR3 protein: CASSLDGQGRANVLTF. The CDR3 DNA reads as TGCGCCAGCAGCTTGGACGGACAGGGAAGGGCCAACGTCCTGACTTTC.

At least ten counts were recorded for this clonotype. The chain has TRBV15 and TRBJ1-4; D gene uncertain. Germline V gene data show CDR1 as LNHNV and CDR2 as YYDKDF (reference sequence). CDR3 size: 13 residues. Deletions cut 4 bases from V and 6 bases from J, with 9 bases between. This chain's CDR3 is CATSTRTDEKLFF. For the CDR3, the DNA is TGTGCCACCAGCACCCGGACGGATGAAAAACTGTTTTTT.

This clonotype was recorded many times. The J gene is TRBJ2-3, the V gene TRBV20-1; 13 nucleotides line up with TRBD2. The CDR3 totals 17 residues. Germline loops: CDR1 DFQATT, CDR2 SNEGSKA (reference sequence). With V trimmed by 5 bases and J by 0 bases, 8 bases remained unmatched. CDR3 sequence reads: CSAGTSGKTWSTDTQYF. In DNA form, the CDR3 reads TGCAGTGCTGGGACTAGCGGGAAAACCTGGAGCACAGATACGCAGTATTTT.

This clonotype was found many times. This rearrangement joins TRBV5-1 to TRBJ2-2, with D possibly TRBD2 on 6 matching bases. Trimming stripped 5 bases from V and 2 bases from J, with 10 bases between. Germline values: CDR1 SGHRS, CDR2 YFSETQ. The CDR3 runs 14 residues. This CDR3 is CASRSGGNTGELFF. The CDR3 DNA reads TGCGCCAGCAGATCCGGGGGAAACACCGGGGAGCTGTTTTTT.

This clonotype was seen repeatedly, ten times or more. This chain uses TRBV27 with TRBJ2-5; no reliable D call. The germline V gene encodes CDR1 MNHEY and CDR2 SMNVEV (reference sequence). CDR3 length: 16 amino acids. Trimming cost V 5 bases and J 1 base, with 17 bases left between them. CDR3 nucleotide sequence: TGTGCCAGCAGTCAAAGGCTCACACACATCCAAGAGACCCAGTACTTC. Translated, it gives CASSQRLTHIQETQYF.

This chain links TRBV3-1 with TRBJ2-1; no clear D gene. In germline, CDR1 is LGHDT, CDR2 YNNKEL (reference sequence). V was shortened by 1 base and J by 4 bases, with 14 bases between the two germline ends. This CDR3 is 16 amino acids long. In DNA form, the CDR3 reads TGTGCCAGCAGCCAAGGGTCGGACGGAGTATACAATGAGCAGTTCTTC. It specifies CASSQGSDGVYNEQFF.

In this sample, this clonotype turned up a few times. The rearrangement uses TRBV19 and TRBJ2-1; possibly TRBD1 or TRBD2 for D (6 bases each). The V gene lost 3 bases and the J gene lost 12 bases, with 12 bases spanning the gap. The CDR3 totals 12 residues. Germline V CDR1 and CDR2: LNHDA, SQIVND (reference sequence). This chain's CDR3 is CASSIIGGSQFF. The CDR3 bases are TGTGCCAGTAGTATTATCGGGGGCTCGCAGTTCTTC.

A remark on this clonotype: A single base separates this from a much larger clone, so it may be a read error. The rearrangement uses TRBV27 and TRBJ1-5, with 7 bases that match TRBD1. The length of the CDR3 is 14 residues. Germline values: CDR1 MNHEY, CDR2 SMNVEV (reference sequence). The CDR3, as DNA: TGTGCCAGCAGCCGGGGACAGTACAATCAGCTCCAGCATTTT. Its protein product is CASSRGQYNQLQHF.

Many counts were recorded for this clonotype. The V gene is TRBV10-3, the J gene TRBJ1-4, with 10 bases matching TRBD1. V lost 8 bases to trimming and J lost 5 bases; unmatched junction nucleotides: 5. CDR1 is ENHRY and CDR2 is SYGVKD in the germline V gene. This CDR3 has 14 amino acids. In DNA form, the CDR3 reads TGTGCCATCGGTCCGGGACAGGGGAATGAAAAACTGTTTTTT. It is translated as CAIGPGQGNEKLFF.

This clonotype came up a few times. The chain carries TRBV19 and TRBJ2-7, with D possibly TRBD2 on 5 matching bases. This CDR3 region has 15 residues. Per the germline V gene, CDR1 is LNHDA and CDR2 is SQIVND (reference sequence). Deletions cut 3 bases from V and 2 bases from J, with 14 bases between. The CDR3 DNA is TGTGCCAGTAGTATCTACTGGGGAGTACCCTACGAGCAGTACTTC. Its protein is CASSIYWGVPYEQYF.

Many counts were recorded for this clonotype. CDR3 DNA: TGTGCCAGCCGAAACAGTGTGAATGAAAAACTGTTTTTT. Translated, it gives CASRNSVNEKLFF. The rearrangement links TRBV27 to TRBJ1-4; D call uncertain. V dropped 8 bases and J dropped 5 bases, with 12 bases sitting between them. Per the germline V gene, CDR1 is MNHEY and CDR2 is SMNVEV (reference sequence). The CDR3 has 13 residues.

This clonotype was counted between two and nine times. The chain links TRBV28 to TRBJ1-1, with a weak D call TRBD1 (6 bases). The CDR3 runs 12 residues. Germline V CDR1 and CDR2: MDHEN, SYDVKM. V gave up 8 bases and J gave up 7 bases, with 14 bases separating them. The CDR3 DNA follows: TGTGCCAGCGAGATGGTAGGGGGTGAAGCTTTCTTT. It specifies CASEMVGGEAFF.